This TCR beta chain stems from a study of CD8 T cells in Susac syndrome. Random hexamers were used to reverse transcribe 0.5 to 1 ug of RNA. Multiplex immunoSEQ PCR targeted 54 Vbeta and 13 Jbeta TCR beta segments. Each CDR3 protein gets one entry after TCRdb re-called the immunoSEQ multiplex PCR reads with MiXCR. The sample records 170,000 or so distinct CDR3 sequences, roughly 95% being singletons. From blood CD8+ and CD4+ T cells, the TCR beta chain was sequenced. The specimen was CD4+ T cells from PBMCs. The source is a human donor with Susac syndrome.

The CDR3 DNA follows: TGCAGTGCTAGAGACCCTAGCGGAGTGCAAGAGACCCAGTACTTC. Its translation: CSARDPSGVQETQYF. This chain connects TRBV20-1 to TRBJ2-5; 7 bases map to TRBD2. In germline, CDR1 is DFQATT, CDR2 SNEGSKA (reference sequence). The CDR3 is made up of 15 amino acids. After removal of 0 bases from V and 2 bases from J, the junction contained 6 bases not matched to a gene.